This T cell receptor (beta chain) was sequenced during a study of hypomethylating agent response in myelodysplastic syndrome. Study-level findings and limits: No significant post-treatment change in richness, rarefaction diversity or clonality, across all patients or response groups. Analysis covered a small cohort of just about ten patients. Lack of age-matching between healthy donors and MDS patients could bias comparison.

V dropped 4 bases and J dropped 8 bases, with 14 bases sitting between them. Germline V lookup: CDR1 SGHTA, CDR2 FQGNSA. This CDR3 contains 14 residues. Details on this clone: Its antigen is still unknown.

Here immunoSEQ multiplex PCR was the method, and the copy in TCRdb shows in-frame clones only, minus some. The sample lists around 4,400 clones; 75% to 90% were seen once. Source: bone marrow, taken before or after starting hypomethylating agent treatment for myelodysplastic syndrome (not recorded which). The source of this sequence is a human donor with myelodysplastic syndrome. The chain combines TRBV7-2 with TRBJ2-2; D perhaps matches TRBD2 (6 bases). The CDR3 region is CASSWRGQGGELFF. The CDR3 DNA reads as TGTGCCAGCAGCTGGCGGGGCCAGGGAGGGGAGCTGTTTTTT.